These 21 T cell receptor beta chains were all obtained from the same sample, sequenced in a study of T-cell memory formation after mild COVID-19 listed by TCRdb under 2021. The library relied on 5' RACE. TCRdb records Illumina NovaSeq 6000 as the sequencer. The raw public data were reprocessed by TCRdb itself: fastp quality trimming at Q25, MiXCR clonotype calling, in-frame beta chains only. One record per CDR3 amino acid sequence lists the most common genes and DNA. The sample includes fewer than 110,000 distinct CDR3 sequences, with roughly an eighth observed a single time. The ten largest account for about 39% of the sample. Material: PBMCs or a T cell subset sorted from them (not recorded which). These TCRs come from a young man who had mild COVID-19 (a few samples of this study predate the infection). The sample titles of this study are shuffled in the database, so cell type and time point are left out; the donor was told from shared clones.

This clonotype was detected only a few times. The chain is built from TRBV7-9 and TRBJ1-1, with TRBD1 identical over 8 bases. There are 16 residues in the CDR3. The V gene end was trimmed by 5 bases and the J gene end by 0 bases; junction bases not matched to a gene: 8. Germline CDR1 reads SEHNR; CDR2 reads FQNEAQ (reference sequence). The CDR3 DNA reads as TGTGCCAGCAGCCCAGAAGGGACAGGTATGAACACTGAAGCTTTCTTT. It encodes CASSPEGTGMNTEAFF.

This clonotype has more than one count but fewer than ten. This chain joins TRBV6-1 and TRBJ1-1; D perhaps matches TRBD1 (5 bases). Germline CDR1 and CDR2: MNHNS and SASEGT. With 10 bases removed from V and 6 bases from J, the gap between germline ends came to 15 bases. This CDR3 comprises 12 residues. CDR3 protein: CAIGPGLPEAFF. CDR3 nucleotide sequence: TGTGCCATCGGCCCGGGGCTCCCTGAAGCTTTCTTT.

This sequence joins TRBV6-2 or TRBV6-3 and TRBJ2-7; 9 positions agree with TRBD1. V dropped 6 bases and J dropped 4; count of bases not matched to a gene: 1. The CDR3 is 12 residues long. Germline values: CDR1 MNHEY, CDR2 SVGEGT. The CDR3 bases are TGTGCCAGCAGAGGACAGGGGTACGAGCAGTACTTC. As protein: CASRGQGYEQYF.

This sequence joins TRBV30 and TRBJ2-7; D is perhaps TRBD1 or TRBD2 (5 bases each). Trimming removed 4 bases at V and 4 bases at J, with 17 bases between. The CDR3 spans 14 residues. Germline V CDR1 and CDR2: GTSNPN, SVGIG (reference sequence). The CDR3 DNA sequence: TGTGCCTGGACCTACCCTGGGGGATCTTACGAGCAGTACTTC. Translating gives CAWTYPGGSYEQYF.

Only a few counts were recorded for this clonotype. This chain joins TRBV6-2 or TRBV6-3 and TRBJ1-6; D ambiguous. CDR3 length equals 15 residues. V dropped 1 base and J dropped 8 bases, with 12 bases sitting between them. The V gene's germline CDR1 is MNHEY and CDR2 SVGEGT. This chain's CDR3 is CASSYLEVPDSPLHF. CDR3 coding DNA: TGTGCCAGCAGTTACTTAGAGGTGCCCGATTCACCCCTCCACTTT.

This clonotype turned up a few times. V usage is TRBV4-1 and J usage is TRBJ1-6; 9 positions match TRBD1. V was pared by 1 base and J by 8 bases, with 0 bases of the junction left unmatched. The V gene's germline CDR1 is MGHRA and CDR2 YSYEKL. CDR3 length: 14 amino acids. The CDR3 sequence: CASSQGTGDSPLHF. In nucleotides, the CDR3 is TGCGCCAGCAGCCAAGGGACAGGGGATTCACCCCTCCACTTT.

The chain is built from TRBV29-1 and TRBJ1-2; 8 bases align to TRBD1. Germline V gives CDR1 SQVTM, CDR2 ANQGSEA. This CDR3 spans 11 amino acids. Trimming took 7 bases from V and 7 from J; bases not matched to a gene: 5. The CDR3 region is CSGGQGSGYTF. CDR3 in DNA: TGCAGCGGAGGACAGGGATCTGGCTACACCTTC.

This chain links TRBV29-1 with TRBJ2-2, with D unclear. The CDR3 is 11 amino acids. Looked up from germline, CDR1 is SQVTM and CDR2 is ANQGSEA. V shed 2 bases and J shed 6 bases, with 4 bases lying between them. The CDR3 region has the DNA TGCAGCGTTGAAAACGCCGGGGAGCTGTTTTTT. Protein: CSVENAGELFF.

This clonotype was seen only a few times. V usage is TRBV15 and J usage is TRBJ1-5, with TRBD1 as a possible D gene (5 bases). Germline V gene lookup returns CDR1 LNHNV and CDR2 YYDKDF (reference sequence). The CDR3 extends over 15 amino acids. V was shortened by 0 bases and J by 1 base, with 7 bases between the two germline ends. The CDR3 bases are TGTGCCACCAGCAGAGATCGGGGCAGCAATCAGCCCCAGCATTTT. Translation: CATSRDRGSNQPQHF.

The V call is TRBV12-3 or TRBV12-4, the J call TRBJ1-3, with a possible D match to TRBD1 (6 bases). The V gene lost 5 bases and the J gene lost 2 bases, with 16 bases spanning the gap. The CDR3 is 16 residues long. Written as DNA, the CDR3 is TGTGCCAGCAGTCTAGGCAGGGGTTCAACTGGAAACACCATATATTTT. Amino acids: CASSLGRGSTGNTIYF.

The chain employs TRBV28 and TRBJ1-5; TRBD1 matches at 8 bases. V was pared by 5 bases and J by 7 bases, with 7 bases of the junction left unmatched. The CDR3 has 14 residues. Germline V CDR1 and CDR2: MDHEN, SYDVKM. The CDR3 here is CASSPTGADQPQHF. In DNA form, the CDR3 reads TGTGCCAGCAGTCCGACAGGGGCCGACCAGCCCCAGCATTTT.

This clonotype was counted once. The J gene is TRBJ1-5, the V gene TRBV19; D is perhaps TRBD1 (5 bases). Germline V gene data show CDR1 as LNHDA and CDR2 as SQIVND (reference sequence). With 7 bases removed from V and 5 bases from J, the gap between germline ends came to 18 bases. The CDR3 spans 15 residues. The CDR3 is CASTMLGPVDQPQHF. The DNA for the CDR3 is TGTGCCAGTACGATGTTGGGGCCGGTAGATCAGCCCCAGCATTTT.

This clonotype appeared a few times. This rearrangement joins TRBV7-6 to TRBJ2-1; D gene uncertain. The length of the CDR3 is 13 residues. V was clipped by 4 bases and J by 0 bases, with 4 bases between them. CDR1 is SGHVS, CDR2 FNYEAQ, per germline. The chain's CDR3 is CASSWGSYNEQFF. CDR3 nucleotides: TGTGCCAGCAGCTGGGGCTCCTACAATGAGCAGTTCTTC.

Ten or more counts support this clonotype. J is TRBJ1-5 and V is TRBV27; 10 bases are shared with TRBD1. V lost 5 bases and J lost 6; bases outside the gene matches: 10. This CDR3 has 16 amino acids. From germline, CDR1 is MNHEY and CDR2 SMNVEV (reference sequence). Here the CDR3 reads CASSLGGTGEFQPQHF. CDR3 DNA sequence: TGTGCCAGCAGTCTTGGAGGGACAGGGGAGTTTCAGCCCCAGCATTTT.

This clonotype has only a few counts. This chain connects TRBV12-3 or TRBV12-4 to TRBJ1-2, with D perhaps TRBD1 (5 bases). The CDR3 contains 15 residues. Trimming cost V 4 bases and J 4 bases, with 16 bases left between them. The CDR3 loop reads CASSSSYLGGYGYTF. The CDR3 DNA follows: TGTGCCAGCAGTTCGAGTTATCTTGGGGGCTATGGCTACACCTTC.

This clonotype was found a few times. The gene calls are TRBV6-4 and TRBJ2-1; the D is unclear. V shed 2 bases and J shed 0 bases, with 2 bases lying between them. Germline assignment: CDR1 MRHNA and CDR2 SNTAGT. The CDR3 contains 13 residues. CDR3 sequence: CASSDSSYNEQFF. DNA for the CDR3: TGTGCCAGCAGTGACAGCTCCTACAATGAGCAGTTCTTC.

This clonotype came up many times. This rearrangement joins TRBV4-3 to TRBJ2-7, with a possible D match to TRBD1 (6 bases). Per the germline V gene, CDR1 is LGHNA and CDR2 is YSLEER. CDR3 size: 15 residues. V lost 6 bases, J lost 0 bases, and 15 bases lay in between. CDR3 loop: CASSRSRDNSYEQYF. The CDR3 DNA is TGCGCCAGCAGTCGAAGTCGGGACAACTCCTACGAGCAGTACTTC.

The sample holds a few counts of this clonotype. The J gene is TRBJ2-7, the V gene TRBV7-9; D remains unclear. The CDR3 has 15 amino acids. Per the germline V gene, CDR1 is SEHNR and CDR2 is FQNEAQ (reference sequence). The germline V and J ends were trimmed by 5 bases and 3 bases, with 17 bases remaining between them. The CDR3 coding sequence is TGTGCCAGCAGCCCCAGCCGAATTGGGTTCTACGAGCAGTACTTC. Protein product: CASSPSRIGFYEQYF.

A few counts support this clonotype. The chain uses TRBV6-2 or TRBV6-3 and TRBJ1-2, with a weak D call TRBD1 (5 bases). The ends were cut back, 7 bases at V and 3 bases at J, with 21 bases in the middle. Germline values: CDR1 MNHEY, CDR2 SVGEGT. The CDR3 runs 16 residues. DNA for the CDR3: TGTGCCAGCAACTTACCTCTGTCAGGGCTCGACTATGGCTACACCTTC. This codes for CASNLPLSGLDYGYTF.

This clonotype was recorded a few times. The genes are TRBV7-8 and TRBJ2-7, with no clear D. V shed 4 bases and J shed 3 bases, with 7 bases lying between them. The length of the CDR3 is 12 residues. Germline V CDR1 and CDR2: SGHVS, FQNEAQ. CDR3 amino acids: CASSSTIYEQYF. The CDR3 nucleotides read TGTGCCAGCAGCTCCACTATCTACGAGCAGTACTTC.

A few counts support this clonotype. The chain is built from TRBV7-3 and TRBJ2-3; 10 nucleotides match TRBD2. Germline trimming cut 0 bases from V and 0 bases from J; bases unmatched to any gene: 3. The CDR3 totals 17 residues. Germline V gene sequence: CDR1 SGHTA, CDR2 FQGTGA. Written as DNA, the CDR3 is TGTGCCAGCAGCTTAACACTAGCGGGGTCCAGCACAGATACGCAGTATTTT. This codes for CASSLTLAGSSTDTQYF.